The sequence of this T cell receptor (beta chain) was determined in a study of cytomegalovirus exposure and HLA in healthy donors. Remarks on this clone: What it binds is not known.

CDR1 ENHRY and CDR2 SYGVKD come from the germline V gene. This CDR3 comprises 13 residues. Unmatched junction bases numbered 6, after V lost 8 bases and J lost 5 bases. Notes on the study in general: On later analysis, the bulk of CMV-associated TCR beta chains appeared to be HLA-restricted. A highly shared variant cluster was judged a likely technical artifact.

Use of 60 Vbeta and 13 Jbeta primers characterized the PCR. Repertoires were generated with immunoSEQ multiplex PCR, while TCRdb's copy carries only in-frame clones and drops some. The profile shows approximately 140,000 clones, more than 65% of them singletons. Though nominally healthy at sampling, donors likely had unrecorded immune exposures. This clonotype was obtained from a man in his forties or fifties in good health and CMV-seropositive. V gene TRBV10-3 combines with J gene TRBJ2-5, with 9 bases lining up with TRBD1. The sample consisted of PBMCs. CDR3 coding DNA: TGTGCCATCGGAACAGGGGGCTCGGAGACCCAGTACTTC. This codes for CAIGTGGSETQYF.